Below, 25 T cell receptor beta chains from the same sample are listed, as sequenced in a study of CD8 T cells in ankylosing spondylitis. One entry per CDR3 protein, called by TCRdb with MiXCR from the 5' RACE reads. The sample includes about 96,000 distinct CDR3 sequences, around 26% seen only once; the top ten take nearly 60%. The sequenced sample consisted of blood, either unsorted or a sorted T cell fraction (not recorded which). These receptors were taken from a male donor with ankylosing spondylitis or in good health (not recorded which).

This clonotype was seen only a few times. The chain carries TRBV12-3 or TRBV12-4 and TRBJ2-2; D is undetermined. Trimming cost V 2 bases and J 3 bases, with 4 bases left between them. The CDR3 extends over 13 amino acids. CDR3 in DNA: TGTGCCAGCAGTTTATTGGACACCGGGGAGCTGTTTTTT. Its protein product is CASSLLDTGELFF.

The rearrangement uses TRBV6-2 or TRBV6-3 and TRBJ2-3; no clear D. Germline V CDR1 and CDR2: MNHEY, SVGEGT. V lost 0 bases, J lost 2 bases, and 3 bases lay in between. The CDR3 has 13 amino acids. The CDR3: CASSYSNTDTQYF. The CDR3 nucleotides read TGTGCCAGCAGTTACTCCAACACAGATACGCAGTATTTT.

This clonotype was observed a handful of times. The chain combines TRBV5-5 with TRBJ2-1; D remains unclear. The CDR3 length is 13 residues. In germline, CDR1 is SGHKS, CDR2 YYEKEE (reference sequence). V shed 4 bases and J shed 4 bases, with 9 bases lying between them. The CDR3 nucleotides read TGTGCCAGCAGCGAAAATTATTACAATGAGCAGTTCTTC. This codes for CASSENYYNEQFF.

The V and J genes are TRBV29-1 and TRBJ1-5, with a possible D match to TRBD1 (5 bases). The CDR3 runs to 12 residues. Germline CDR1 is SQVTM and CDR2 is ANQGSEA. V was shortened by 4 bases and J by 7 bases, with 11 bases between the two germline ends. CDR3 loop: CSVGGVGQPQHF. The CDR3 DNA sequence: TGCAGCGTTGGGGGCGTTGGACAGCCCCAGCATTTT.

This clonotype has only a few counts. The chain combines TRBV20-1 with TRBJ1-5; 7 bases are a match to TRBD1. Germline CDR1 reads DFQATT; CDR2 reads SNEGSKA (reference sequence). Losses at the gene ends were 5 bases for V and 5 bases for J; bases not matched to a gene: 6. This CDR3 contains 13 residues. The CDR3 is CSASGTDHQPQHF. Here the CDR3 DNA reads TGCAGTGCTTCCGGGACAGACCATCAGCCCCAGCATTTT.

This clonotype was seen a few times. The rearrangement joins TRBV6-1 to TRBJ2-7, with 9 bases that match TRBD2. V dropped 6 bases and J dropped 3; count of bases not matched to a gene: 6. The CDR3 totals 14 residues. CDR1 and CDR2 from the germline V gene are MNHNS and SASEGT. The CDR3 region has the DNA TGTGCCAGCAGGGGAACGACTAGCGGCTACGAGCAGTACTTC. Translated: CASRGTTSGYEQYF.

V and J are TRBV12-3 or TRBV12-4 and TRBJ2-2, with TRBD2 matching 13 bases. The CDR3 is made up of 16 amino acids. The V segment lost 6 bases and the J segment 5 bases; nucleotides outside the gene matches: 6. Here the CDR3 DNA reads TGTGCCAGCAGCCGGACTAGCGGGAGCTGGACCGGGGAGCTGTTTTTT. Translation gives CASSRTSGSWTGELFF.

This clonotype was found a few times. V usage is TRBV15 and J usage is TRBJ2-7, with TRBD2 as a possible D gene (5 bases). CDR1 and CDR2 (germline): LNHNV, YYDKDF (reference sequence). The ends were cut back, 3 bases at V and 4 bases at J, with 13 bases in the middle. The CDR3 is 14 residues long. The CDR3 DNA reads as TGTGCCACCAGCAGGGAGATAGCGACGTACGAGCAGTACTTC. It is translated as CATSREIATYEQYF.

This clonotype has just a few counts. The chain is built from TRBV7-9 and TRBJ1-1, with D perhaps TRBD1 (6 bases). This CDR3 has 14 amino acids. Germline CDR1 reads SEHNR; CDR2 reads FQNEAQ (reference sequence). V was pared by 6 bases and J by 4 bases, with 15 bases between. The CDR3 region is CASSSQGVGTEAFF. The CDR3 bases are TGTGCCAGCAGTTCACAGGGAGTGGGCACTGAAGCTTTCTTT.

This chain links TRBV20-1 with TRBJ2-7, with 8 bases aligning to TRBD2. The germline V gene has CDR1 DFQATT and CDR2 SNEGSKA (reference sequence). Unmatched junction bases numbered 14, after V lost 8 bases and J lost 5 bases. The CDR3 loop spans 14 amino acids. CDR3: CSSANPAGAHEQYF. CDR3 DNA sequence: TGCAGTTCCGCTAACCCAGCGGGAGCACACGAGCAGTACTTC.

The rearrangement links TRBV20-1 to TRBJ2-5, with TRBD2 as a possible D gene (5 bases). The germline CDR1 and CDR2 sequences are DFQATT and SNEGSKA (reference sequence). The CDR3 contains 14 residues. Trimming pared 2 bases from V and 2 bases from J, leaving 12 bases between. This CDR3 reads CSARIPAAQETQYF. CDR3 bases: TGCAGTGCTAGAATTCCAGCGGCGCAAGAGACCCAGTACTTC.

This clonotype was observed a single time. The rearrangement links TRBV6-7 to TRBJ2-5, with D uncertain. TRBV6-7 carries the ORF label, with uncertain function. V gave up 8 bases and J gave up 5 bases, with 9 bases separating them. The CDR3 totals 11 residues. CDR3 sequence reads: CASLGWETQYF. The CDR3 DNA is TGTGCCAGCCTAGGATGGGAGACCCAGTACTTC.

This clonotype was seen repeatedly, ten times or more. The chain links TRBV7-8 to TRBJ2-3; D is unclear. The CDR3 spans 13 residues. V was shortened by 2 bases and J by 12 bases, with 15 bases between the two germline ends. Germline V lookup: CDR1 SGHVS, CDR2 FQNEAQ. The CDR3 bases are TGTGCCAGCAGCTTAACCGAGAGAGAGCCACAGTATTTT. Its translation is CASSLTEREPQYF.

The chain uses TRBV6-5 and TRBJ2-1; 10 positions match TRBD2. This CDR3 comprises 15 residues. The V gene end was trimmed by 4 bases and the J gene end by 8 bases; junction bases not matched to a gene: 8. Germline CDR1 and CDR2: MNHEY and SVGAGI. CDR3 nucleotides: TGTGCCAGCAGTTTCGTAAGCGGGGGGGCCCATGAGCAGTTCTTC. Amino acids: CASSFVSGGAHEQFF.

J is TRBJ1-1 and V is TRBV29-1; 8 bases match TRBD1. The CDR3 sequence is 14 residues long. The ends lost 4 bases at V and 1 base at J; junction bases unmatched: 5. CDR1 is SQVTM and CDR2 is ANQGSEA in the germline V gene. The CDR3 bases are TGCAGCGTTGCGAAACAGGGGGGGAACACTGAAGCTTTCTTT. It is translated as CSVAKQGGNTEAFF.

The chain joins TRBV20-1 to TRBJ1-6, with TRBD1 as a possible D gene (5 bases). The CDR3 sequence is 14 residues long. The V gene's germline CDR1 is DFQATT and CDR2 SNEGSKA (reference sequence). Trimming left V 3 bases short and J 7 bases short, with 13 bases between. In DNA form, the CDR3 reads TGCAGTGCTAGGGGGGTCCGACCCAATTCACCCCTCCACTTT. Amino acids: CSARGVRPNSPLHF.

This clonotype was detected only a few times. The chain carries TRBV20-1 and TRBJ2-7; 7 bases align to TRBD2. This CDR3 region has 14 residues. Germline CDR1 DFQATT, CDR2 SNEGSKA (reference sequence). V trimming: 1 base; J trimming: 3 bases; junction bases outside the gene matches: 6. CDR3 DNA sequence: TGCAGTGCTAGAGCTTCAGCGGGGATCTACGAGCAGTACTTC. It encodes CSARASAGIYEQYF.

This clonotype was recorded at least ten times. This chain uses TRBV5-4 with TRBJ1-1; TRBD1 agrees at 9 bases. The J segment lost 5 bases and the V segment lost 4 bases, leaving 6 bases of the junction unmatched. This CDR3 has 14 residues. Germline V CDR1 and CDR2: SGHNT, YYREEE (reference sequence). The CDR3 coding sequence is TGTGCCAGCAGCACCCGGGACAGGGAAACTGAAGCTTTCTTT. Its protein is CASSTRDRETEAFF.

This rearrangement joins TRBV5-1 to TRBJ1-1, with D possibly matching TRBD1 (5 bases). This CDR3 has 14 residues. Germline V gives CDR1 SGHRS, CDR2 YFSETQ. Trimming pared 6 bases from V and 2 bases from J, leaving 14 bases between. The CDR3: CASIDGTANTEAFF. In nucleotides, the CDR3 is TGCGCCAGCATTGACGGGACGGCCAACACTGAAGCTTTCTTT.

The gene calls are TRBV29-1 and TRBJ2-7; 9 bases match TRBD1. The trim removed 7 bases at V and 6 bases at J, leaving 13 bases unmatched. CDR3 size: 14 residues. Germline V gene lookup returns CDR1 SQVTM and CDR2 ANQGSEA. The CDR3 nucleotides read TGCAGCGGCTCCTCCGGGACAGGGAATCGCGAGCAGTACTTC. The encoded protein is CSGSSGTGNREQYF.

The V call is TRBV6-5, the J call TRBJ2-2; D remains ambiguous. Trimming left V 2 bases short and J 6 bases short, with 10 bases between. The CDR3 length is 14 residues. Germline values: CDR1 MNHEY, CDR2 SVGAGI. CDR3 loop: CASSYRSMAGELFF. The CDR3 coding sequence is TGTGCCAGCAGTTACCGAAGTATGGCCGGGGAGCTGTTTTTT.

The sample holds one count of this clonotype. The chain is built from TRBV5-1 and TRBJ1-2; D is possibly TRBD1 (6 bases). Trimming shortened V by 4 bases and J by 0 bases, and 16 bases separated the two germline ends. Germline V gene sequence: CDR1 SGHRS, CDR2 YFSETQ. The CDR3 is 16 amino acids. The CDR3 DNA is TGCGCCAGCAGCCGGAGCGAGACAGGAGCTAACTATGGCTACACCTTC. It specifies CASSRSETGANYGYTF. The entire variable domain, with the rest obtained from reference TRBV5-1 and TRBJ1-2, is as follows: KAGVTQTPRYLIKTRGQQVTLSCSPISGHRSVSWYQQTPGQGLQFLFEYFSETQRNKGNFPGRFSGRQFSNSRSEMNVSTLELGDSALYLCASSRSETGANYGYTFGSGTRLTVV.

This clonotype was seen a handful of times. The chain carries TRBV7-6 and TRBJ2-7; TRBD2 matches 9 bases. This CDR3 spans 13 amino acids. Per germline, CDR1 SGHVS and CDR2 FNYEAQ. V was pared by 5 bases and J by 8 bases, with 7 bases of the junction left unmatched. The CDR3 reads CASSRVAGDKQYF. Written as DNA, the CDR3 is TGTGCCAGCAGCCGTGTAGCGGGAGACAAGCAGTACTTC.

This sequence joins TRBV5-1 and TRBJ2-7; TRBD1 aligns across 7 bases. After removal of 4 bases from V and 2 bases from J, the junction contained 6 bases not matched to a gene. From germline, CDR1 is SGHRS and CDR2 YFSETQ. This CDR3 has 14 residues. The CDR3 bases are TGCGCCAGCAGCCCCTGGACAGGAACCTACGAGCAGTACGTC. It encodes CASSPWTGTYEQYV.

The chain links TRBV12-3 or TRBV12-4 to TRBJ2-5; D call uncertain. Deletions cut 4 bases from V and 0 bases from J, with 9 bases between. This CDR3 spans 14 amino acids. CDR3 region: CASSSGPDQETQYF. The DNA of the CDR3 is TGTGCCAGCAGTTCTGGCCCGGACCAAGAGACCCAGTACTTC.